The sequence of this TCR beta chain was determined in a study of shared clonotypes between healthy human individuals (dated by TCRdb to the early 2020s). For context, the study as a whole: The cohort comprised a couple of women and three men aged 18 to 49 years. For each donor, CD4 naive and CD4 memory were each run on three plates, CD8 naive on two plates, and CD8 memory on one plate. To increase sequencing depth and limit assay-specific biases, different laboratories used diverse techniques to prepare libraries and sequence TCR repertoires. Per donor, leukapheresis produced somewhere between about 0.85 and 8.9 billion PBMCs. The study deeply sequenced blood TCR repertoires of five healthy adults to estimate repertoire size and the extent of clonotype sharing between individuals. General conclusions and limits of the study: About 5% of naive CD4, 3% to 4% of naive CD8, roughly 2.5% of memory CD4, and around 0.42% of memory CD8 clonotypes were shared across several donors. Estimated clonotype richness was generally larger for naive than for memory subsets. Based on pairwise subsampling, the degree of clonotype sharing among donors was expected to be affected by sequencing depth. Incomplete sequencing was indicated by rarefaction of sorted-subset datasets, despite the large sequencing depth. The genetic and exposure-history diversity represented was limited by the small number of donors. Compared with non-shared clonotypes, the clonotypes found in all four sorted-subset donors had higher generation probabilities. Sampling was limited to blood, and TCR repertoires in tissue likely differ from TCR repertoires in blood.

Of note for this clone: The target of this receptor is not known. No base qualities exist here, and no much larger clone lies one base off it.

Using the deep immunoSEQ assay, multiplex PCR amplified TCR CDR3 regions from genomic DNA. Extracted genomic DNA from each cell subset was distributed evenly across all wells of several immunoSEQ 96-well plates, and each plate was treated as a replicate. For sorted subsets, around 0.2 ug genomic DNA, equal to 30,000 to 35,000 T cell genomes, was loaded into each replicate PCR. Purified libraries were measured with a Qubit 3.0 fluorometer, size-checked on a Bioanalyzer 2100, and measured again with the KAPA Library Quantification kit. Each immunoSEQ 96-well plate was sequenced on its own single-read 150-cycle Illumina NextSeq 550 flow cell. On the authors' methods: Because the immunoSEQ output held only junctional sequences and lacked quality scores, the filtering could not match the filtering applied to full-length reads. To assign V/J genes and CDR3, sequences were annotated using PyIR, a Python wrapper for IgBLAST v1.9, with IMGT germline references. Any read was removed if the V/J assignment was weak (E-value above 1e-6), the CDR3 was missing, or the read contained stop codons, out-of-frame junctions, or ambiguous translated residues. A V3J clonotype was defined by an identical inferred V gene, J gene, and CDR3 amino acid sequence. The percentage overlap between two repertoires was calculated by dividing the number of shared unique clonotypes by the size of the smaller repertoire. Richness of each repertoire was evaluated using RTK rarefaction, the Chao1 estimator, and Recon v2.1 estimates of unobserved clonotypes. Generation probabilities for all TCRbeta clonotypes obtained by the gDNA method from a handful of donors were computed using OLGA. In its TCRdb copy, this immuneACCESS table keeps in-frame sequences only and misses some clones. Where compared with another copy, unresolved V genes explain less than half of these, and the others have no known cause. V and J calls plus clone size are reproduced from that table; the DNA served to infer D and trimming. The sample yields some 120,000 clones; over 65% were counted once. The top ten constitute roughly a quarter of the sample.

The donors were healthy, HIV-negative adults who had no recently reported acute infections or vaccinations. Every donor was a Caucasian adult residing in Nashville, Tennessee, USA. CD8 memory samples combined magnetically selected CD45RO+ cells with CCR7-negative CD45RA+ effector memory (TemRA) cells. Blood was obtained by leukapheresis, after which PBMCs were separated by Ficoll-Histopaque density gradient centrifugation and cryopreserved in liquid nitrogen vapor phase. Purity and quantity of every magnetically sorted T cell population were checked by analytical flow cytometry. Each sorted fraction had its genomic DNA isolated and then quantified by UV absorbance on a Nanodrop 2000c. Based on the germline V gene, the CDR1 and CDR2 sequences are SGHTS and YDEGEE. V is pruned by 4 bases and J by 0 bases, leaving 7 bases of the junction without a gene match. The CDR3 has 16 amino acids, counting the end cysteine and phenylalanine. Of all the DNA, just the CDR3 is kept, 48 bases in frame from base 1.

Sequencing input: memory CD8+ T cells sorted from blood. Explained via the paper, the cell subset or site label denotes: CD45RO+ cells pooled with CCR7-negative TemRA cells. The clonotype originates from a young woman in good health. The chain is made from TRBV5-8 and TRBJ1-1; 9 bases in the junction line up with TRBD1. CDR3 sequence: CASSLQGADMNTEAFF. The DNA sequence is TGTGCCAGCAGCCTACAGGGGGCCGACATGAACACTGAAGCTTTCTTT.